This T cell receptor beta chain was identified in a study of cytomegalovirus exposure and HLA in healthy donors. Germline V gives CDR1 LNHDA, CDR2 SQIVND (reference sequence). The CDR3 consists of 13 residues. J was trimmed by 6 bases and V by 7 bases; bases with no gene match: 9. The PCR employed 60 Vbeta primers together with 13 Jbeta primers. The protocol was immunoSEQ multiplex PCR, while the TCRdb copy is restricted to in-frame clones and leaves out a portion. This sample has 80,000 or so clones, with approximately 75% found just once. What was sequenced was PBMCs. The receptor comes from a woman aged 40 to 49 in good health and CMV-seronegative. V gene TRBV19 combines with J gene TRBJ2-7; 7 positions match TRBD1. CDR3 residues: CASNQGVKGEQYF. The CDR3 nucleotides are TGTGCCAGTAATCAGGGGGTAAAGGGCGAGCAGTACTTC. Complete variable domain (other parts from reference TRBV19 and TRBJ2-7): DGGITQSPKYLFRKEGQNVTLSCEQNLNHDAMYWYRQDPGQGLRLIYYSQIVNDFQKGDIAEGYSVSREKKESFPLTVTSAQKNPTAFYLCASNQGVKGEQYFGPGTRLTVT.